These 17 T cell receptor beta chains came from one sample sequenced in a study of shared clonotypes between healthy human individuals (dated by TCRdb to 2019 to 2021). CD8 naive samples were obtained by positive selection for CCR7 among CD45RO-negative cells, yielding a CD45RA+CCR7+ population from which TemRA cells were excluded. Preparation of the library involved the immunoSEQ multiplex PCR assay. TCRdb obtained this table from immuneACCESS and retained in-frame rearrangements with V and J assigned. These tables miss some clones; where compared with another copy, unresolved V genes account for less than half of the shortfall, and the remainder is unexplained. Present in this sample are more than 2 million clones, about 94% of which were seen just once. The ten most abundant clones make up roughly 1% of the sample. The sample comprised naive CD8+ T cells sorted from blood. Reading the label with the study, this specimen's cell subset or site is: CD45RA+CCR7+. The receptors originated from a man between 18 and 35 years old in good health.

This clone came up once. V usage is TRBV19 and J usage is TRBJ2-2, with 8 nucleotides matching TRBD2. The CDR3 is 18 amino acids. V was clipped by 0 bases and J by 2 bases; unmatched bases: 8. Per germline, CDR1 LNHDA and CDR2 SQIVND (reference sequence). In DNA, the CDR3 is TGTGCCAGTAGTATAGATACTCTAGCGGGTTTCAACACCGGGGAGCTGTTTTTT. It yields the protein CASSIDTLAGFNTGELFF.

The rearrangement links TRBV7-9 to TRBJ1-2, with 7 nucleotides matching TRBD1. The germline gives CDR1 SEHNR, CDR2 FQNEAQ (reference sequence). J gave up 8 bases and V 2 bases, and 8 bases lay outside the gene matches. The CDR3 runs 14 residues. The DNA of the CDR3 is TGTGCCAGCAGCTTATATGGACAGGTGACAGGCTACACCTTC. Translating it yields CASSLYGQVTGYTF. The full variable domain, completed using reference TRBV7-9 and TRBJ1-2, is DTGVSQNPRHKITKRGQNVTFRCDPISEHNRLYWYRQTLGQGPEFLTYFQNEAQLEKSRLLSDRFSAERPKGSFSTLEIQRTEQGDSAMYLCASSLYGQVTGYTFGSGTRLTVV.

The chain carries TRBV6-6 and TRBJ2-7; D gene ambiguous. The CDR3 is 14 amino acids. V was pared by 6 bases and J by 3 bases, with 15 bases between. Germline V CDR1 and CDR2: MNHNY, SVGAGI (reference sequence). The CDR3 sequence: CASSLSGVIYEQYF. In DNA form, the CDR3 reads TGTGCCAGCAGCCTCAGTGGGGTGATCTACGAGCAGTACTTC.

V gene TRBV5-4 combines with J gene TRBJ1-5; D is uncertain. Trimming removed 0 bases from V and 5 bases from J, with 3 bases in between. The V gene's germline CDR1 is SGHNT and CDR2 YYREEE (reference sequence). This CDR3 is built from 12 residues. CDR3 protein: CASSLDHQPQHF. The CDR3 DNA follows: TGTGCCAGCAGCTTGGATCATCAGCCCCAGCATTTT.

The genes are TRBV11-2 and TRBJ2-7; maybe TRBD1 (5 bases). The V gene's germline CDR1 is SGHAT and CDR2 FQNNGV. V lost 0 bases and J 3 bases, leaving 15 bases between the germline ends. The CDR3 has 16 residues. The CDR3 here is CASSLEPGLAHYEQYF. The CDR3 nucleotides are TGTGCCAGCAGCTTAGAGCCAGGGCTTGCTCACTACGAGCAGTACTTC.

The V and J genes are TRBV19 and TRBJ1-2; D not certain. The CDR3 contains 13 residues. Trimming stripped 5 bases from V and 3 bases from J, with 10 bases between. Germline assignment: CDR1 LNHDA and CDR2 SQIVND (reference sequence). The chain's CDR3 is CASSQSWDYGYTF. The CDR3, as DNA: TGTGCCAGTAGTCAATCATGGGACTATGGCTACACCTTC.

The gene calls are TRBV27 and TRBJ1-2, with D possibly matching TRBD1 (6 bases). Between the trimmed V and J ends, which lost 6 bases and 0 bases, there was a span of 14 bases. CDR1 is MNHEY, CDR2 SMNVEV, per germline (reference sequence). This CDR3 is built from 15 residues. The CDR3 bases are TGTGCCAGCAGCCCCGCGGGGACAACTAACTATGGCTACACCTTC. It encodes CASSPAGTTNYGYTF.

The chain joins TRBV25-1 to TRBJ1-1; TRBD1 agrees at 9 bases. Germline V lookup: CDR1 MGHDK, CDR2 SYGVNS. There are 13 residues in the CDR3. Unmatched junction bases numbered 3, after V lost 6 bases and J lost 4 bases. This chain's CDR3 is CASRQTGGTEAFF. The CDR3 coding sequence is TGTGCCAGCAGGCAGACAGGGGGCACTGAAGCTTTCTTT.

Concerning this clone itself: This CDR3 is also generated by other DNA sequences in the sample. The chain links TRBV13 to TRBJ2-5; possibly TRBD2 for D (5 bases). Germline V lookup: CDR1 PRHDT, CDR2 FYEKMQ (reference sequence). The V gene lost 5 bases and the J gene lost 5 bases, with 12 bases spanning the gap. This CDR3 is built from 13 residues. DNA for the CDR3: TGTGCCAGCAGCCCGCGGGTCGCGGAGACCCAGTACTTC. It yields the protein CASSPRVAETQYF. Supplemented by reference TRBV13 and TRBJ2-5, the full variable domain reads AAGVIQSPRHLIKEKRETATLKCYPIPRHDTVYWYQQGPGQDPQFLISFYEKMQSDKGSIPDRFSAQQFSDYHSELNMSSLELGDSALYFCASSPRVAETQYFGPGTRLLVL.

V usage is TRBV27 and J usage is TRBJ2-7, with 12 bases fitting TRBD1. Trimming took 5 bases from V and 4 from J; bases not matched to a gene: 12. Germline assignment: CDR1 MNHEY and CDR2 SMNVEV (reference sequence). The CDR3 consists of 17 residues. The DNA of the CDR3 is TGTGCCAGCAGTCTAGGAACCGGGACAGGGGGCGCATACGAGCAGTACTTC. This codes for CASSLGTGTGGAYEQYF.

V and J are TRBV6-5 and TRBJ2-1, with 8 bases fitting TRBD1. The CDR3 totals 15 residues. The germline gives CDR1 MNHEY, CDR2 SVGAGI. V gave up 0 bases and J gave up 8 bases; unmatched junction bases: 6. CDR3 in DNA: TGTGCCAGCAGTTACTCCAGGACAGGGCCCCATGAGCAGTTCTTC. Translating gives CASSYSRTGPHEQFF.

This CDR3 reads CAWSVYGGTGELFF. The CDR3 bases are TGTGCCTGGAGTGTATACGGGGGCACCGGGGAGCTGTTTTTT. This rearrangement joins TRBV30 to TRBJ2-2, with a tentative D call TRBD2 (6 bases). Trimming took 0 bases from V and 4 from J, leaving 9 bases between them. CDR1 is GTSNPN and CDR2 is SVGIG in the germline V gene (reference sequence). This CDR3 contains 14 residues.

Regarding this clone: The sample has other DNA sequences that encode this CDR3 too. The chain links TRBV30 to TRBJ2-7; perhaps TRBD1 as D (5 bases). Trimming shortened V by 1 base and J by 0 bases, and 7 bases separated the two germline ends. This CDR3 contains 13 residues. Germline V lookup: CDR1 GTSNPN, CDR2 SVGIG (reference sequence). CDR3 sequence (DNA): TGTGCCTGGAGTGGAGACAGCTCCTACGAGCAGTACTTC. Amino acids: CAWSGDSSYEQYF.

The V gene is TRBV5-1, the J gene TRBJ2-3; D possibly corresponds to TRBD2 (5 bases). Trimming left V 2 bases short and J 1 base short, with 8 bases between. This CDR3 is built from 14 residues. Germline CDR1 and CDR2: SGHRS and YFSETQ. As DNA, the CDR3 is TGCGCCAGCAGCTTCAACGGGGGCACAGATACGCAGTATTTT. This encodes CASSFNGGTDTQYF.

The V call is TRBV30, the J call TRBJ2-1; 8 bases line up with TRBD2. V gave up 8 bases and J gave up 7 bases; unmatched junction bases: 13. Germline-derived CDR1 and CDR2 are GTSNPN and SVGIG (reference sequence). There are 14 residues in the CDR3. CDR3 residues: CALSGLAAWNEQFF. The DNA for the CDR3 is TGTGCCCTGTCAGGACTAGCTGCGTGGAATGAGCAGTTCTTC.

The chain carries TRBV4-1 and TRBJ1-1; D not certain. Germline CDR1 reads MGHRA; CDR2 reads YSYEKL. This CDR3 has 12 residues. V lost 1 base and J lost 8, with 8 bases in between. The CDR3 region has the DNA TGCGCCAGCAGCCAAGGGGCATCGGAAGCTTTCTTT. It is translated as CASSQGASEAFF.

The chain has TRBV5-6 and TRBJ1-5; no reliable D call. V lost 4 bases, J lost 3 bases, and 8 bases lay in between. Looked up from germline, CDR1 is SGHDT and CDR2 is YYEEEE. The CDR3 runs 13 residues. The DNA of the CDR3 is TGTGCCAGCAGCCAAGGGTTCAATCAGCCCCAGCATTTT. Amino acid sequence: CASSQGFNQPQHF.